These T cell receptor beta chains were read from a single sample in a study of CD8 T cells in Susac syndrome. TCRdb reanalysed the immunoSEQ multiplex PCR reads using MiXCR and keeps one entry per CDR3 protein. Seen here are about 69,000 distinct CDR3 sequences, 95% observed once, and the top ten hold about 0.25%. Specimen: CD8+ T cells from PBMCs. These receptors were obtained from a human donor in good health. CDR3s include the opening cysteine and the closing phenylalanine or tryptophan. The D gene is left open where the match is weak. Not every row has a clone size; where given, it reads once, few, many or a size class.

size: .
J: TRBJ1-1
D: .
V: TRBV6-2/TRBV6-3
CDR3: CASSQGQGSTEAFF
DNA: TGTGCCAGCAGCCAAGGGCAGGGAAGTACTGAAGCTTTCTTT

size: .
J: TRBJ2-4
D: .
V: TRBV4-2
CDR3: CASSQDVSGGIQYF
DNA: TGTGCCAGCAGCCAAGACGTCTCTGGGGGCATTCAGTACTTC

size: .
J: TRBJ1-1
D: .
V: TRBV7-6
CDR3: CASSLESDGEAFF
DNA: TGTGCCAGCAGCTTAGAGTCAGATGGTGAAGCTTTCTTT

size: .
J: TRBJ2-5
D: TRBD1
V: TRBV29-1
CDR3: CSVGYRDRGQVRETQYF
DNA: TGCAGCGTTGGGTACCGGGACAGGGGGCAAGTACGAGAGACCCAGTACTTC

size: .
J: TRBJ1-5
D: TRBD1
V: TRBV4-1
CDR3: CASSHYRGQPQHF
DNA: TGCGCCAGCAGCCACTACAGGGGTCAGCCCCAGCATTTT

size: .
J: TRBJ2-1
D: TRBD1
V: TRBV29-1
CDR3: CSVEDTGTGGAEQFF
DNA: TGCAGCGTTGAAGATACCGGGACAGGGGGCGCCGAGCAGTTCTTC

size: .
J: TRBJ1-2
D: TRBD1
V: TRBV28
CDR3: CASSFLGTGAARGYTF
DNA: TGTGCCAGCAGTTTCCTAGGGACAGGGGCTGCTCGGGGCTACACCTTC

size: .
J: TRBJ1-3
D: .
V: TRBV12-3/TRBV12-4
CDR3: CASSLEVPPIYF
DNA: TGTGCCAGCAGTTTAGAGGTCCCCCCCATATATTTT

size: .
J: TRBJ2-6
D: TRBD1
V: TRBV30
CDR3: CAWSRGREPGANVLTF
DNA: TGTGCCTGGAGCAGGGGGCGAGAGCCAGGGGCCAACGTCCTGACTTTC

size: once
J: TRBJ2-1
D: TRBD2
V: TRBV6-5
CDR3: CASSYGLAGGRDEQFF
DNA: TGTGCCAGCAGTTACGGGTTAGCGGGGGGGCGGGATGAGCAGTTCTTC

size: once
J: TRBJ2-1
D: TRBD1
V: TRBV19
CDR3: CASRTGAYNEQFF
DNA: TGTGCCAGTAGAACAGGGGCTTACAATGAGCAGTTCTTC

size: .
J: TRBJ1-1
D: TRBD1
V: TRBV27
CDR3: CASSLSATGGTEAFF
DNA: TGTGCCAGCAGTTTATCGGCGACAGGGGGGACTGAAGCTTTCTTT

size: .
J: TRBJ2-7
D: .
V: TRBV9
CDR3: CASSGRIPGSYEQYF
DNA: TGTGCCAGCAGCGGTAGAATCCCGGGCTCCTACGAGCAGTACTTC

size: .
J: TRBJ1-1
D: .
V: TRBV6-2/TRBV6-3
CDR3: CASRKKMNTEAFF
DNA: TGTGCCAGCAGAAAAAAGATGAACACTGAAGCTTTCTTT

size: .
J: TRBJ1-2
D: .
V: TRBV2
CDR3: CASSEASTGVGGYTF
DNA: TGTGCCAGCAGTGAAGCGTCGACGGGGGTCGGCGGCTACACCTTC

size: .
J: TRBJ2-5
D: TRBD2
V: TRBV2
CDR3: CASASITSGGKETQYF
DNA: TGTGCCAGCGCCTCGATCACTAGCGGGGGGAAGGAGACCCAGTACTTC

size: .
J: TRBJ2-7
D: TRBD1
V: TRBV14
CDR3: CASSQEGTGIYEQYF
DNA: TGTGCCAGCAGCCAAGAAGGGACAGGGATTTACGAGCAGTACTTC

size: once
J: TRBJ2-5
D: .
V: TRBV4-1
CDR3: CASSQDYETQYF
DNA: TGCGCCAGCAGCCAGGATTATGAGACCCAGTACTTC

size: few
J: TRBJ1-5
D: .
V: TRBV3-1
CDR3: CASSQDSGSNQPQHF
DNA: TGTGCCAGCAGCCAAGATAGCGGTAGCAATCAGCCCCAGCATTTT

size: .
J: TRBJ2-7
D: TRBD2
V: TRBV5-4
CDR3: CASSSGLVKYEQYF
DNA: TGTGCCAGCAGCTCGGGACTAGTAAAGTACGAGCAGTACTTC